This TCR beta chain was recovered during a study of T cell responses to AZD1222 COVID-19 vaccine. Of note for this clone: The antigen remains unidentified.

Study-wide results and limits: Just five to seven AZD1222 recipients tested seropositive at baseline. A rise in Spike-specific TCR breadth and depth followed two AZD1222 doses.

The protocol was immunoSEQ multiplex PCR, while the TCRdb copy is restricted to in-frame clones and leaves out a portion. Counted here are some 160,000 clones, approximately 90% occurring once; the ten biggest clones make up less than 2.5%. Second-dose intervals near 4 or 12 weeks were combined. Germline CDR1 SSHAT, CDR2 FNYEAQ (reference sequence). V was shortened by 5 bases and J by 4 bases, with 12 bases between the two germline ends. This CDR3 spans 14 amino acids. This chain uses TRBV7-7 with TRBJ1-3; maybe TRBD1 (6 bases). The TCR sequence derives from an adult who received the AZD1222 COVID-19 vaccine. Sequences were derived from peripheral blood, sampled 28 days after the second AZD1222 dose. CDR3 amino acids: CASSPGTQGNTIYF. In DNA, the CDR3 is TGTGCCAGCAGCCCCGGGACACAGGGAAACACCATATATTTT. Full variable domain (rest looked up from reference TRBV7-7 and TRBJ1-3): GAGVSQSPRYKVTKRGQDVTLRCDPISSHATLYWYQQALGQGPEFLTYFNYEAQPDKSGLPSDRFSAERPEGSISTLTIQRTEQRDSAMYRCASSPGTQGNTIYFGEGSWLTVV.